This entry lists 29 T cell receptor delta chains sequenced from one sample in a study of delta chains in infants with herpesvirus infections. PBMC RNA was reverse transcribed using gamma-chain- and delta-chain-specific primers. TCRdb re-called the RT-PCR reads via CATT. The table has roughly 1,000 delta-chain clones, approximately 9.6% seen once. Sequenced here: peripheral blood, sampled at time point 2 of longitudinal follow-up. Receptors were obtained from a human donor who was a Ugandan infant, either HIV-exposed or HIV-unexposed (not recorded which).

By frequency in the sample, this clone is large. The DNA of the CDR3 is TGTGCAGCAAGCCCCCACTGGGGGTCCTACACCGATAAACTCATCTTT. It translates to CAASPHWGSYTDKLIF. The V and J genes are TRAV29/DV5 and TRDJ1; 8 positions agree with TRDD3. Unmatched junction bases numbered 8, after V lost 1 base and J lost 0 bases. CDR1 NSMFDY and CDR2 ISSIKDK come from the germline V gene. The CDR3 extends over 16 amino acids.

Note on this clone: A read error may explain this, as a much larger clone is one base away. This chain connects TRDV2 to TRDJ1; tentative D call: TRDD3 (7 bases). Germline matching of the DNA provided the J gene here, since TCRdb leaves it blank. Germline-derived CDR1 and CDR2 are GEAIGNYY and EKD. CDR3 length: 16 residues. V lost 3 bases to trimming and J lost 3 bases, with 19 bases between them. CDR3 nucleotides: TGTGCCTGTGACGCGCTCTGGGGGTCCTACGCCGATAAACTCATCTTT. This sequence encodes CACDALWGSYADKLIF.

In this sample, this clone is large. The rearrangement links TRDV1 to TRDJ1; 12 bases are shared with TRDD3. The CDR3 is made up of 22 amino acids. From germline, CDR1 is TSWWSYY and CDR2 QGS. Unmatched junction bases numbered 19, after V lost 2 bases and J lost 0 bases. The CDR3 region is CALGELDLHGPYWGIHTDKLIF. The CDR3 DNA sequence: TGTGCTCTTGGGGAATTGGACCTCCATGGCCCCTACTGGGGGATACACACCGATAAACTCATCTTT.

This clone is labeled as large. V is TRDV2 and J is TRDJ1, with 7 bases identical to TRDD3. Germline matching of the DNA provided the J gene here, since TCRdb leaves it blank. Per the germline V gene, CDR1 is GEAIGNYY and CDR2 is EKD. After removal of 0 bases from V and 0 bases from J, the junction contained 18 bases not matched to a gene. The CDR3 runs 20 residues. CDR3 amino acids: CACDTKGLGYWGPDTDKLIF. CDR3 nucleotide sequence: TGTGCCTGTGACACCAAAGGCCTGGGCTACTGGGGACCCGACACCGATAAACTCATCTTT.

By its share, this clone is medium-sized. The chain combines TRDV1 with TRDJ1; 13 bases map to TRDD3. Germline CDR1 reads TSWWSYY; CDR2 reads QGS. This CDR3 has 20 amino acids. Trimming took 2 bases from V and 3 from J; bases not matched to a gene: 15. The CDR3 coding sequence is TGTGCTCTTGGGGAATGTCTTCCTACATACTGGGGGATACGCGCCGATAAACTCATCTTT. This sequence encodes CALGECLPTYWGIRADKLIF.

There are a few counts of this clone. A much larger clone differs by one base, so this may be a read error. The chain recombines TRDV1 with TRDJ1; 10 bases align to TRDD3. The CDR3 loop spans 22 amino acids. Germline V CDR1 and CDR2: TSWWSYY, QGS. CDR3 region: CAHGDSEFHWGMHTPYGDKLIF. The CDR3 coding sequence is TGTGCTCATGGGGACTCCGAATTTCACTGGGGGATGCATACGCCTTACGGCGATAAACTCATCTTT.

CDR3 sequence: CSGINAEYMGYWGIPFTDKLIF. The CDR3 DNA sequence: TGCAGTGGTATCAACGCAGAGTACATGGGGTACTGGGGGATACCCTTCACCGATAAACTCATCTTT. No V gene call is available, although the J gene is TRDJ1; TRDD3, the table's D call, was not compared with the DNA. CDR3 length: 22 amino acids.

As concerns this clone: A far larger clone is only one base removed, so a read error is likely. The chain joins TRDV2 to TRDJ1; 7 bases fit TRDD3. Since TCRdb gives no J gene, matching the DNA to germline was used here to assign it. Germline loops: CDR1 GEAIGNYY, CDR2 EKD. V shed 3 bases, J shed 2 bases, and the junction held 5 bases outside the gene matches. The CDR3 totals 14 residues. CDR3 residues: CACDLRGDTDKLIF. CDR3 sequence (DNA): TGTGCCTGTGACCTACGGGGGGATACCGATAAACTCATCTTT.

In its sample, this clone ranks as large. This sample includes further DNA sequences coding for the same CDR3. The chain joins TRDV1 to TRDJ1; TRDD3 might be the D (5 bases). V was cut by 0 bases and J by 0 bases, with 17 bases left in between. Looked up from germline, CDR1 is TSWWSYY and CDR2 is QGS. This CDR3 comprises 18 residues. The CDR3 is CALGELMEIPGDTDKLIF. Here the CDR3 DNA reads TGTGCTCTTGGGGAACTAATGGAGATTCCGGGGGACACCGATAAACTCATCTTT.

This clone was picked up a small number of times. A much more abundant neighbour one base away suggests this may be a read error. Other DNA sequences within the sample encode an identical CDR3. CDR3 DNA sequence: TGTGCTCTTGGGGAACCCATATCCCTACCTCATGTAGTAAGGTACACCGATAAACTCATCTTT. This sequence encodes CALGEPISLPHVVRYTDKLIF. The V and J genes are TRDV1 and TRDJ1; possible D gene TRDD2, 5 bases. The CDR3 consists of 21 residues. V was trimmed by 1 base and J by 0 bases, leaving 27 bases between them. Germline V lookup: CDR1 TSWWSYY, CDR2 QGS.

By proportion, this clone is large. CDR3 sequence: CACDRLGDKESWDTRQMFF. The CDR3 DNA is TGTGCCTGTGACCGACTGGGGGATAAAGAGTCATGGGACACCCGACAGATGTTTTTC. The chain joins TRDV2 to TRDJ3, with 11 bases lining up with TRDD3. The CDR3 runs to 19 residues. CDR1 is GEAIGNYY and CDR2 is EKD in the germline V gene. V shed 3 bases, J shed 4 bases, and the junction held 10 bases outside the gene matches.

This clone is large in the sample. This sequence joins TRDV2 and TRDJ3; 9 nucleotides align to TRDD3. There are 22 residues in the CDR3. Germline assignment: CDR1 GEAIGNYY and CDR2 EKD. J gave up 0 bases and V 0 bases, and 14 bases lay outside the gene matches. CDR3 DNA: TGTGCCTGTGACACCCCTCTTCAGTACTGGGGGACCGCCTCCTGGGACACCCGACAGATGTTTTTC. It yields the protein CACDTPLQYWGTASWDTRQMFF.

This clone rates as large (0.1 to 1%). This rearrangement joins TRDV2 to TRDJ3, with TRDD3 identical over 8 bases. V dropped 0 bases and J dropped 2; count of bases not matched to a gene: 20. Germline V gene data show CDR1 as GEAIGNYY and CDR2 as EKD. This CDR3 contains 23 residues. CDR3 sequence reads: CACDTVTGGIRGEGPWDTRQMFF. In nucleotides, the CDR3 is TGTGCCTGTGACACCGTCACTGGAGGGATACGCGGGGAGGGTCCCTGGGACACCCGACAGATGTTTTTC.

V and J are TRDV1 and TRDJ1; 9 bases match TRDD2. The germline gives CDR1 TSWWSYY, CDR2 QGS. The CDR3 runs 25 residues. J lost 0 bases, V lost 1 base, and 30 bases had no gene match. The CDR3 here is CALGEQRGPFLLNFLWGRYTDKLIF. In DNA, the CDR3 is TGTGCTCTTGGGGAACAAAGGGGACCCTTCCTACTGAATTTTTTGTGGGGGAGGTACACCGATAAACTCATCTTT.

As for this clone: A much bigger clone sits one base away, suggesting this may be a read error. The chain uses TRDV2 and TRDJ1, with 7 bases fitting TRDD3. The CDR3 consists of 19 residues. V lost 0 bases to trimming and J lost 4 bases; unmatched junction nucleotides: 19. The germline gives CDR1 GEAIGNYY, CDR2 EKD. The CDR3 reads CACDTVPGLGVRVRDKLIF. The CDR3 DNA reads as TGTGCCTGTGACACCGTCCCGGGGCTGGGGGTTCGGGTTCGCGATAAACTCATCTTT.

This clone is termed medium-sized. This chain connects TRDV2 to TRDJ1, with 11 bases that match TRDD3. Germline CDR1 is GEAIGNYY and CDR2 is EKD. V gave up 0 bases and J gave up 0 bases; unmatched junction bases: 14. The CDR3 spans 20 residues. Here the CDR3 DNA reads TGTGCCTGTGACACCGTATTGATGGGGGATACGCGATTGAACACCGATAAACTCATCTTT. Protein product: CACDTVLMGDTRLNTDKLIF.

This clone is large. The genes are TRDV1 and TRDJ1, with 9 bases lining up with TRDD3. The CDR3 covers 19 residues. Unmatched junction bases numbered 14, after V lost 3 bases and J lost 0 bases. CDR1 and CDR2 from the germline V gene are TSWWSYY and QGS. The CDR3: CALGDARDTGGTYTDKLIF. CDR3 sequence (DNA): TGTGCTCTTGGGGATGCTAGAGACACTGGGGGAACGTACACCGATAAACTCATCTTT.

This clone is deemed large (0.1 to 1%). The V gene is TRDV1, the J gene TRDJ1, with 8 bases that match TRDD3. The CDR3 runs to 15 residues. V lost 4 bases and J lost 11; bases outside the gene matches: 15. Germline loops: CDR1 TSWWSYY, CDR2 QGS. CDR3 sequence: CALGGPLSWGNGLIF. The DNA for the CDR3 is TGTGCTCTTGGGGGACCACTATCCTGGGGGAATGGTCTCATCTTT.

By sample share, this clone is large. The rearrangement uses TRDV2 and TRDJ1; 7 nucleotides align to TRDD3. V lost 3 bases to trimming and J lost 0 bases; unmatched junction nucleotides: 9. Germline CDR1 and CDR2: GEAIGNYY and EKD. The CDR3 is 16 residues long. The CDR3 DNA sequence: TGTGCCTGTGACGCGCTCTGGGGGTCCTACACCGATAAACTCATCTTT. Protein sequence: CACDALWGSYTDKLIF.

This clone rates as large (0.1 to 1%). The chain has TRDV1 and TRDJ1; TRDD3 matches at 9 bases. CDR3 length: 17 residues. V was pared by 0 bases and J by 0 bases, with 5 bases of the junction left unmatched. In germline, CDR1 is TSWWSYY, CDR2 QGS. The CDR3 DNA follows: TGTGCTCTTGGGGAACTCGTACTGGGGGACTACACCGATAAACTCATCTTT. It is translated as CALGELVLGDYTDKLIF.

This clone rates as medium-sized (0.01 to 0.1%). This CDR3 reads CALGEAAYGGYPYTDKLIF. The CDR3, as DNA: TGTGCTCTTGGGGAAGCGGCCTATGGGGGATACCCGTACACCGATAAACTCATCTTT. V and J are TRDV1 and TRDJ1, with 10 positions matching TRDD3. The CDR3 has 19 amino acids. J lost 0 bases, V lost 2 bases, and 12 bases had no gene match. Germline V gene data show CDR1 as TSWWSYY and CDR2 as QGS.

By proportion, this clone is medium-sized. This chain uses TRDV1 with TRDJ1, with 10 bases lining up with TRDD3. There are 21 residues in the CDR3. Germline V CDR1 and CDR2: TSWWSYY, QGS. Losses at the gene ends were 1 base for V and 4 bases for J; bases not matched to a gene: 21. CDR3 residues: CALGERPSPFYWGIFLDKLIF. The CDR3 DNA is TGTGCTCTTGGGGAACGGCCTTCCCCCTTCTACTGGGGGATTTTTCTCGATAAACTCATCTTT.

Note on this clone: This may arise from a read error, as a much more abundant clone is one base away. The gene calls are TRDV1 and TRDJ1; D perhaps matches TRDD3 (5 bases). The germline V gene has CDR1 TSWWSYY and CDR2 QGS. The CDR3 covers 17 residues. CDR3 nucleotide sequence: TGTGCTCTTGGGGAACTACCCGGGGGGTTCTACACCGATAAATTCATCTTT. This encodes CALGELPGGFYTDKFIF.

The table lists this clone with a few counts. The chain couples TRDV1 to TRDJ1, with 13 positions matching TRDD3. CDR1 is TSWWSYY and CDR2 is QGS in the germline V gene. The CDR3 length is 23 residues. J was trimmed by 4 bases and V by 0 bases; bases with no gene match: 23. CDR3 in amino acids: CALGELVPHWGIRVTPYIDKLIF. CDR3 coding DNA: TGTGCTCTTGGGGAACTAGTCCCGCACTGGGGGATACGCGTGACTCCCTACATCGATAAACTCATCTTT.

The rearrangement links TRDV1 to TRDJ1; 7 nucleotides align to TRDD3. Germline lookup yields CDR1 TSWWSYY and CDR2 QGS. The length of the CDR3 is 22 residues. V trimming: 0 bases; J trimming: 2 bases; junction bases outside the gene matches: 24. In DNA form, the CDR3 reads TGTGCTCTTGGGGAACTACCTAAAGGGGGCGTCCAGTACTGGGGACTTACCGATAAACTCATCTTT. Protein: CALGELPKGGVQYWGLTDKLIF.

This clone is labeled as medium-sized (0.01 to 0.1%). The chain joins TRDV3 to TRDJ1, with 10 bases aligning to TRDD3. The V gene's germline CDR1 is TVYSNPD and CDR2 GDNSRS (reference sequence). Trimming at V came to 5 bases and at J to 4 bases, leaving 10 bases not matched to a gene. This CDR3 contains 14 residues. The CDR3 region has the DNA TGTGCCCTCCCTGGGGGGATACGAGACGATAAACTCATCTTT. Translation: CALPGGIRDDKLIF.

This clone is categorized as large. This CDR3 is also generated by other DNA sequences in the sample. The chain combines TRDV1 with TRDJ1; tentative D call: TRDD3 (6 bases). CDR3 size: 20 residues. The germline gives CDR1 TSWWSYY, CDR2 QGS. Trimming shortened V by 4 bases and J by 6 bases, and 33 bases separated the two germline ends. The CDR3 nucleotides read TGTGCTCTTGGGGGCTCCACCTTTAGCTCTCTACGGACCTGGGGAAATAAACTCATCTTT. It codes for CALGGSTFSSLRTWGNKLIF.

Turning to this clone: Its ends do not fully match the called genes, so a read error is possible. The rearrangement joins TRDV1 to TRDJ1, with D perhaps matching TRDD3 (6 bases). Since TCRdb gives no J gene, matching the DNA to germline was used here to assign it. The V gene's germline CDR1 is TSWWSYY and CDR2 QGS. The CDR3 is 16 amino acids. The CDR3 sequence is CSGELSPVLNTDKLIF. The CDR3 DNA follows: TGCTCTGGGGAACTAAGTCCGGTTTTAAACACCGATAAACTCATCTTT.

In this sample, this clone turned up a few times. This may arise from a read error, as a much more abundant clone is one base away. Other DNA sequences in this sample translate to the same CDR3. V usage is TRDV2 and J usage is TRDJ1; 8 nucleotides match TRDD3. Germline V gene data show CDR1 as GEAIGNYY and CDR2 as EKD. The CDR3 runs to 17 residues. CDR3 region: CACDTAGQYWGPPESIF. In nucleotides, the CDR3 is TGTGCCTGTGACACTGCCGGCCAGTACTGGGGGCCCCCTGAGTCCATCTTC.